This T cell receptor beta chain was recorded in a study of blood T cell repertoires in COVID-19. Study-wide background: Specimens from acute and convalescent COVID-19 originated in the United States, Italy and Spain. The analysed material was cDNA or gDNA that came from T cells, B-cell-depleted T cells, or PBMCs.

This table comes from immunoSEQ multiplex PCR, and its TCRdb copy is limited to in-frame clones, with some not included. Found here are 150,000 to 200,000 clones, about 88% of them singletons; the top ten hold about 2.5%. V lost 4 bases and J 8 bases, leaving 5 bases between the germline ends. In germline, CDR1 is SQVTM, CDR2 ANQGSEA. The CDR3 covers 9 residues. The sample holds a few counts of this clone. The sequence derives from a man in his forties with active or convalescent COVID-19. The chain couples TRBV29-1 to TRBJ1-1; D remains unclear. Sequencing was carried out using peripheral blood. The chain's CDR3 is CSVVEEAFF. The CDR3 nucleotides are TGCAGCGTTGTTGAGGAAGCTTTCTTT.